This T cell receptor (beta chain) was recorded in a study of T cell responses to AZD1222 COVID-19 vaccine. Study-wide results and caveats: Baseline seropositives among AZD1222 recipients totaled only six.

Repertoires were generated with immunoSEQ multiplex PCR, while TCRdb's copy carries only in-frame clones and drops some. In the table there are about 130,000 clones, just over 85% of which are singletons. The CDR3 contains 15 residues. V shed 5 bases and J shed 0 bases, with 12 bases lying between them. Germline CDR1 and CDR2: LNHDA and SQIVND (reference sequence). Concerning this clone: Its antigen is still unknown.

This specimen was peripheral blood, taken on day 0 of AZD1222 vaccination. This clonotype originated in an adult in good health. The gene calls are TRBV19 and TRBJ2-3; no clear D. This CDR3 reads CASSATGRSTDTQYF. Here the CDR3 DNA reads TGTGCCAGTAGTGCAACGGGCCGTAGCACAGATACGCAGTATTTT.